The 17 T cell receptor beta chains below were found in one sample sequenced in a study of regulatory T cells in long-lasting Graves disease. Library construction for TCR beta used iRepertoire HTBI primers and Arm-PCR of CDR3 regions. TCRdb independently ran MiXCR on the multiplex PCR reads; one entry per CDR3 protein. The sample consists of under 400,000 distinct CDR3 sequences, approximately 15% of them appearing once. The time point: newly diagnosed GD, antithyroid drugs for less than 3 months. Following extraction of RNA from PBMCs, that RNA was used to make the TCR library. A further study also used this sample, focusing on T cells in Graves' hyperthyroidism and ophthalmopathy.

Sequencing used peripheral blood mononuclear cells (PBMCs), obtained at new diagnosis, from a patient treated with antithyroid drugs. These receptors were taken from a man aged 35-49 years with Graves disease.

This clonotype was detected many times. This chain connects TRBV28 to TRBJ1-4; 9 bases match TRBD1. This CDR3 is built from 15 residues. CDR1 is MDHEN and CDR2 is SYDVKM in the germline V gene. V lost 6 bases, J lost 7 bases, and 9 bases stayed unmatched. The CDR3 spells CASSLTTGGSEKLFF. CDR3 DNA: TGTGCCAGCAGCCTGACGACAGGGGGGAGTGAAAAACTGTTTTTT.

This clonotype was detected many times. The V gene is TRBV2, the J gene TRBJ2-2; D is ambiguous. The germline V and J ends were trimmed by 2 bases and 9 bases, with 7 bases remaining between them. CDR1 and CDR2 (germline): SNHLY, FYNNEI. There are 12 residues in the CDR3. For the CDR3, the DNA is TGTGCCAGCAGTGAAAGGGCACGGGAGCTGTTTTTT. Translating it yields CASSERARELFF.

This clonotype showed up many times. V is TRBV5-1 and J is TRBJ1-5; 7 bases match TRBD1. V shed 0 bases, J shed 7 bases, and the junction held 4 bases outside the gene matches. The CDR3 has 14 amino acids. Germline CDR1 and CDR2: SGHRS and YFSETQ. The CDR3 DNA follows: TGCGCCAGCAGCTTGGGGCCAGGGGGGCAGCCCCAGCATTTT. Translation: CASSLGPGGQPQHF.

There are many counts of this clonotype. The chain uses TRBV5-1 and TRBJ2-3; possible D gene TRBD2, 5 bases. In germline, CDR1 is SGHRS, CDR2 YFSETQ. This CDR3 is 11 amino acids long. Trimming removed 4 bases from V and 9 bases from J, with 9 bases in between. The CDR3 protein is CASSDSETQYF. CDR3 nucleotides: TGCGCCAGCAGCGATAGCGAAACGCAGTATTTT.

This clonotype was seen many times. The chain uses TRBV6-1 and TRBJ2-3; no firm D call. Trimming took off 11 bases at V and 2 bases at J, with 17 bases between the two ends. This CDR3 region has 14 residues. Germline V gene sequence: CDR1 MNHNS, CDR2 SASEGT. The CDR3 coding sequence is TGTGCCGGCCAAGTGAGAGAGGCCACAGATACGCAGTATTTT. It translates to CAGQVREATDTQYF.

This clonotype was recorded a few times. The CDR3 is CSGGGHNQPQHF. CDR3 DNA sequence: TGCAGTGGGGGGGGTCACAATCAGCCCCAGCATTTT. The V gene is TRBV20-1, the J gene TRBJ1-5, with D possibly matching TRBD1 (5 bases). Germline values: CDR1 DFQATT, CDR2 SNEGSKA (reference sequence). Trimming removed 7 bases from V and 3 bases from J, with 10 bases in between. CDR3 size: 12 residues.

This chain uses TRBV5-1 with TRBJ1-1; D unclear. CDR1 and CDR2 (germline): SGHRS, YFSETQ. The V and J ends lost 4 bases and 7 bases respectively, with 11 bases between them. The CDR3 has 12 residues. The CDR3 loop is CASSPWSGEAFF. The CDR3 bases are TGCGCCAGCAGCCCATGGAGTGGTGAAGCTTTCTTT.

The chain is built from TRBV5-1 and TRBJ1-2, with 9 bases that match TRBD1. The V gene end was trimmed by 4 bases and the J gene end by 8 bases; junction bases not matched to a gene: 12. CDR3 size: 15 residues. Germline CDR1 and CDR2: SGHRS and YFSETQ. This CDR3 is CASSVGIQGAQGYTF. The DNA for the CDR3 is TGCGCCAGCAGCGTCGGCATACAGGGGGCTCAAGGCTACACCTTC.

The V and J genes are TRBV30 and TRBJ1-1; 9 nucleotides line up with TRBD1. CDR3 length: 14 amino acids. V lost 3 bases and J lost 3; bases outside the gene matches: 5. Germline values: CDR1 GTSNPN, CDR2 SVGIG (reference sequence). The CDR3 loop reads CAWSPGTGHTEAFF. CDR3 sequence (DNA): TGTGCCTGGAGCCCAGGGACAGGGCACACTGAAGCTTTCTTT. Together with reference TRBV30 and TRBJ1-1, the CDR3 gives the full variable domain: SQTIHQWPATLVQPVGSPLSLECTVEGTSNPNLYWYRQAAGRGLQLLFYSVGIGQISSEVPQNLSASRPQDRQFILSSKKLLLSDSGFYLCAWSPGTGHTEAFFGQGTRLTVV.

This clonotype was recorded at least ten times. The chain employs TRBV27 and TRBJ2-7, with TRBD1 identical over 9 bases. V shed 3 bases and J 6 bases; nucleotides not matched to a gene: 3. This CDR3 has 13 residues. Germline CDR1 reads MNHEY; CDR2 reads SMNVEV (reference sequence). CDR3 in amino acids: CASSLDRGGEQYF. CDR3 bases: TGTGCCAGCAGTTTGGACAGGGGTGGCGAGCAGTACTTC.

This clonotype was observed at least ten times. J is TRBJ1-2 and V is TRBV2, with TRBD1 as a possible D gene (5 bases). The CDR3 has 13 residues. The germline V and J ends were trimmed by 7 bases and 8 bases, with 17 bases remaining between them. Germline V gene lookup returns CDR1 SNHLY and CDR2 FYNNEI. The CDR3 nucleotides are TGTGCCAGCATCAGGGCTCGCTCTGGAGGCTACACCTTC. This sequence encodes CASIRARSGGYTF.

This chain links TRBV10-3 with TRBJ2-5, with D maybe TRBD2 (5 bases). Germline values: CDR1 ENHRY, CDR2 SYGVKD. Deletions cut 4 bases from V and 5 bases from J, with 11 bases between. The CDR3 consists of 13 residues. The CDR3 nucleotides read TGTGCCATCAGTGCCAGCGGCGACGAGACCCAGTACTTC. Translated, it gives CAISASGDETQYF.

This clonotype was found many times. CDR3 in amino acids: CASSRTSGGGNEQFF. Written as DNA, the CDR3 is TGTGCCAGCAGTCGGACTAGCGGGGGAGGAAATGAGCAGTTCTTC. The chain links TRBV3-1 to TRBJ2-1, with 13 positions matching TRBD2. V lost 6 bases, J lost 7 bases, and 6 bases stayed unmatched. CDR1 is LGHDT, CDR2 YNNKEL, per germline (reference sequence). The CDR3 has 15 amino acids.

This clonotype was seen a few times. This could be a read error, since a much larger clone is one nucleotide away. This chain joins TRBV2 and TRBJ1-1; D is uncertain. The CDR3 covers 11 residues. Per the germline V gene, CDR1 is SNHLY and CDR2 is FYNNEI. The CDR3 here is CASGEFTEASF. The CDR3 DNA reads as TGTGCCAGCGGGGAGTTCACTGAAGCTTCCTTT.

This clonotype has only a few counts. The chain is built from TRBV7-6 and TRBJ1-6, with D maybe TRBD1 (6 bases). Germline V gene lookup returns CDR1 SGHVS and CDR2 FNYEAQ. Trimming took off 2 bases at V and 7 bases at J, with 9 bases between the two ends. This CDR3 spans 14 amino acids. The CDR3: CASSLPGANSPLHF. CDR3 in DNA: TGTGCCAGCAGCTTACCAGGGGCCAATTCACCCCTCCACTTT.

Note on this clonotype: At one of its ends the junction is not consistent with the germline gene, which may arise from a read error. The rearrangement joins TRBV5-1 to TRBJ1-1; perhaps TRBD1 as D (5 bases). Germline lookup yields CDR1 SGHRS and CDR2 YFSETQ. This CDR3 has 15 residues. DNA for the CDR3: TGTGCCAGCGGCCCTGACGGGGCTTGGAACACTGAAGCTTTCTTT. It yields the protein CASGPDGAWNTEAFF.

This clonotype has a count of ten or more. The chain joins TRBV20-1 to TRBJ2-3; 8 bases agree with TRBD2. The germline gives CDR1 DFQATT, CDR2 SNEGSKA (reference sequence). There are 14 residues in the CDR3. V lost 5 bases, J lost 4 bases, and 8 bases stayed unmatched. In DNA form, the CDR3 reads TGCAGTGCTGTGGGGGGACTAGAGTCAGATACGCAGTATTTT. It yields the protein CSAVGGLESDTQYF.